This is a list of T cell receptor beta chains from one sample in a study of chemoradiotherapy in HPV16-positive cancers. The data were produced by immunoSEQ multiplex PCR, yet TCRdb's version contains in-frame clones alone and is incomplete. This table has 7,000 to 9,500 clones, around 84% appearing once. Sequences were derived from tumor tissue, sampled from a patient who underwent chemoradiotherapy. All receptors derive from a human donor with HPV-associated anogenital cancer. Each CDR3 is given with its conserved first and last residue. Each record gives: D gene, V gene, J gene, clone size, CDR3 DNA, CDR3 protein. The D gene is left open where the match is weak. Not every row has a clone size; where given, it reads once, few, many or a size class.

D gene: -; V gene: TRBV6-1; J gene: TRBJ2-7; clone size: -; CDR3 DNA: TGTGCCAGCAGGGACCTCTCAAGGCTAGCCTACGAGCAGTACTTC; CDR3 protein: CASRDLSRLAYEQYF
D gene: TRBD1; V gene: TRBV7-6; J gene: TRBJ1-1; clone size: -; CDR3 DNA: TGTGCCAGCAGCTTAGGGACAGGGATGAACACTGAAGCTTTCTTT; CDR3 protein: CASSLGTGMNTEAFF
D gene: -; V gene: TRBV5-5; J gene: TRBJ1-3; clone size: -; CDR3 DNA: TGTGCCAGCAGCTCCCGCGTTGGGGCAGGCGATGGAACTGGAAACACCATATATTTT; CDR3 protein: CASSSRVGAGDGTGNTIYF
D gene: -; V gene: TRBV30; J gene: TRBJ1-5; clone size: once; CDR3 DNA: TGTGCCTGGAGGGAACGGGGGGGAAATCAGCCCCAGCATTTT; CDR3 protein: CAWRERGGNQPQHF
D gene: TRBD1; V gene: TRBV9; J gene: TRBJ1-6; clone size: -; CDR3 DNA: TGTGCCAGCAGCGGCTATGGACAGGGCGGCAATTCACCCCTCCACTTT; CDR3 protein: CASSGYGQGGNSPLHF
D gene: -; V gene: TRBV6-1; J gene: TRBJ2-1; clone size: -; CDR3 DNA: TGTGCCAGCAGTGAATACCCGCCGGGTTCTGGTGGTGAGCAGTTCTTC; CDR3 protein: CASSEYPPGSGGEQFF
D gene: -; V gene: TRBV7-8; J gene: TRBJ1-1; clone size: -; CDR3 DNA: TGTGCCAGCAGCTCCAGGCCATTGAACACTGAAGCTTTCTTT; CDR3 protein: CASSSRPLNTEAFF
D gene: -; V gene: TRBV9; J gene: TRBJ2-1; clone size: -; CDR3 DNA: TGTGCCAGCAGCGTAGGGACTACTAGCTCCTACAATGAGCAGTTCTTC; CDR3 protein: CASSVGTTSSYNEQFF
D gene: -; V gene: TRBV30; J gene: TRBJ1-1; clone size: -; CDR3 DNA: TGTGCCTGGAGGGTTGATAAGGCTTTCTTT; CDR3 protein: CAWRVDKAFF
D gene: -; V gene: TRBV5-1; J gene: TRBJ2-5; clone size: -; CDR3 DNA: TGCGCCAGCAGCTTGGCCGGGATAGGAGAGACCCAGTACTTC; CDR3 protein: CASSLAGIGETQYF
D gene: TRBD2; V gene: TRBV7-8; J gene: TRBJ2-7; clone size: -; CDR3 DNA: TGTGCCAGCAGCTTAGTTAGCGGGTCCTACGAGCAGTACTTC; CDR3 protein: CASSLVSGSYEQYF
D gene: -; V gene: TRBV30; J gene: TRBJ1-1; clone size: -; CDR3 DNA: TGTGCCTGGAGTTTCCCAGGCACGAACACTGAAGCTTTCTTT; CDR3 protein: CAWSFPGTNTEAFF
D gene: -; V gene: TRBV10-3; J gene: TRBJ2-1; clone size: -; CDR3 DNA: TGTGCCATCAGTGAGGGTACAGCTTCCTACAATGAGCAGTTCTTC; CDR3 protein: CAISEGTASYNEQFF
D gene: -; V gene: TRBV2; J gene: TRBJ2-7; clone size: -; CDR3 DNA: TGTGCCAGCAGTGAAGCAGAAGGGGTTGGCGAGCAGTACTTC; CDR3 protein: CASSEAEGVGEQYF
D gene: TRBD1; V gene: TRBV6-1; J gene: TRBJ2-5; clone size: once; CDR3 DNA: TGTGCCAGCAGGGTATCACAGGGGACGGAGACCCAGTACTTC; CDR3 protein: CASRVSQGTETQYF
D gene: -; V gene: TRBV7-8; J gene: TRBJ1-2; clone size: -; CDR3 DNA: TGTGCCAGCAGCCTCTGGACAGAGAACTATGGCTACACCTTC; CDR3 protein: CASSLWTENYGYTF
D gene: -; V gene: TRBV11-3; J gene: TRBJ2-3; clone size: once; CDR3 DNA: TGTGCCAGCAGCCCCGGGACAGGAGTAGCGGGTGGGTCGGCGAGGACGCAGTATTTT; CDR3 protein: CASSPGTGVAGGSARTQYF
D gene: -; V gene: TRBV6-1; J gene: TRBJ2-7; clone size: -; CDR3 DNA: TGTGCCAGCACCAGAGACAGAGTCTACGAGCAGTACTTC; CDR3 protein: CASTRDRVYEQYF
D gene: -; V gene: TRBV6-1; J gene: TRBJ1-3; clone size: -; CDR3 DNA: TGTGCCAGCAGTGCGGCAGCCAGCTCTGGAAACACCATATATTTT; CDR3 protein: CASSAAASSGNTIYF
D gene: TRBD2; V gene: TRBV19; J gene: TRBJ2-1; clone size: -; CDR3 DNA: TGTGCCAGTAGTCCGGGGGGGGCTAGCGGGAGCTACAATGAGCAGTTCTTC; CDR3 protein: CASSPGGASGSYNEQFF
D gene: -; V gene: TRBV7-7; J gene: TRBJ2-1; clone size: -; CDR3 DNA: TGTGCTAGCAGCCGCCGAGATGGCGATGAGCAGTTCTTC; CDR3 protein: CASSRRDGDEQFF
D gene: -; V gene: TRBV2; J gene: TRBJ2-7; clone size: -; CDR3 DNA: TGTGCCAGCAGTGAAGACCCCTACGAGCAGTACTTC; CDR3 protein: CASSEDPYEQYF
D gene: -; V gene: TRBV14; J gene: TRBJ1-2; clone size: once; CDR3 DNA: TGTGCCAGCAGCCCCCGACGGAATGACTATGGCTACACCTTC; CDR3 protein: CASSPRRNDYGYTF
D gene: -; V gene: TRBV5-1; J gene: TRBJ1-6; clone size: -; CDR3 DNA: TGCGCCAGCAGCTCAGGACCTCTTCGCACCTATAATTCACCCCTCCACTTT; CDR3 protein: CASSSGPLRTYNSPLHF
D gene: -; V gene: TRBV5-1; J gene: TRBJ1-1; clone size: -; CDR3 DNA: TGCGCCAGCAGCTGGGGGGGCTCTGAAGCTTTCTTT; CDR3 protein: CASSWGGSEAFF
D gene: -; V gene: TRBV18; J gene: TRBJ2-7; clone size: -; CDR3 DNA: TGTGCCAGCTCACCATCCCTCGGCTTGTGGGAGCAGTACTTC; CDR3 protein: CASSPSLGLWEQYF
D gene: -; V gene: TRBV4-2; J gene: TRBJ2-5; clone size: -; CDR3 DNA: TGTGCCAGCAGCCAAGTGAAGGGAACAGAGACCCAGTACTTC; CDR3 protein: CASSQVKGTETQYF
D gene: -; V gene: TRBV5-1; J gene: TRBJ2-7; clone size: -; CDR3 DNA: TGCGCCAGCAGCAGGGCGGTAGACTACGAGCAGTACTTC; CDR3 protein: CASSRAVDYEQYF
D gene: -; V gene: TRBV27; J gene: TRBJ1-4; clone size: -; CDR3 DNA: TGTGCCAGCAGTTCGTCGCGGCAGGGGTACGGAAAACTGTTTTTT; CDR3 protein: CASSSSRQGYGKLFF
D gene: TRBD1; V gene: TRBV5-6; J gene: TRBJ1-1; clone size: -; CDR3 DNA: TGTGCCAGCAGCTACGGACAGGTAGGAGGTTGGGCTGAAGCTTTCTTT; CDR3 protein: CASSYGQVGGWAEAFF
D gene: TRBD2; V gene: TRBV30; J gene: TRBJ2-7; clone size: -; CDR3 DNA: TGTGCCTGGAGTGAGCCTCTAGCGGGAGATTGGAACGAGCAGTACTTC; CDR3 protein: CAWSEPLAGDWNEQYF
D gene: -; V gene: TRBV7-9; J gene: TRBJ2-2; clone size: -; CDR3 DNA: TGTGCCAGCAGCTTAATGGCCGGGCTGAACACCGGGGAGCTGTTTTTT; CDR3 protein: CASSLMAGLNTGELFF
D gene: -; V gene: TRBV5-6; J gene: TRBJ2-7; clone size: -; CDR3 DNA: TGTGCCAGCAGCTTCCTTGACTACGAGCAGTACTTC; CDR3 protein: CASSFLDYEQYF
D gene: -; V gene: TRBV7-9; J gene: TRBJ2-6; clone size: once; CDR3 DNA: TGTGCCAGCAGCTTAGTGGCCGGGGGATATCGGACTGGGGCCAACGTCCTGACTTTC; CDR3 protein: CASSLVAGGYRTGANVLTF
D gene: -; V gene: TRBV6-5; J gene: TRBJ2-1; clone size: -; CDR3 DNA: TGTGCCAGCAGGGACGGGGGAGTTTACAATGAGCAGTTCTTC; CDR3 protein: CASRDGGVYNEQFF
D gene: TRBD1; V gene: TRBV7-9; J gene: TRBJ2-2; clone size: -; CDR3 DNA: TGTGCCAGCAGCTTAGCGAGCCAGGGGGACACCGGGGAGCTGTTTTTT; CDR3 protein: CASSLASQGDTGELFF
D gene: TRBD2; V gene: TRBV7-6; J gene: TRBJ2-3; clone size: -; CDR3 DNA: TGTGCCAGCAGCTTATGGGCTAGCGGGAGCGGTTACACAGATACGCAGTATTTT; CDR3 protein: CASSLWASGSGYTDTQYF
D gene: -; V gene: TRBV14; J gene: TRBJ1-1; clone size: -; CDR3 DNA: TGTGCCAGCAGCCAAGCCCCTAGGAATGAAGCTTTCTTT; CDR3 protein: CASSQAPRNEAFF
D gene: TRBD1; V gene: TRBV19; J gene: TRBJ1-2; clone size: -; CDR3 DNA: TGTGCCAGTAGTATACTCCGACAGGGGGGGAGCTATGGCTACACCTTC; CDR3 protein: CASSILRQGGSYGYTF
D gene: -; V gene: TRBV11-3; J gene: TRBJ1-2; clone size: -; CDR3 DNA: TGTGCCAGCAGTCGAGAGACCGACGCGGGAGGCTACACCTTC; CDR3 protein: CASSRETDAGGYTF
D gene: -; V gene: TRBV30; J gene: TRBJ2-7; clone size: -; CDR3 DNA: TGTGCCTGGAGTGGACAGAACTACGAGCAGTACTTC; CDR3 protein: CAWSGQNYEQYF
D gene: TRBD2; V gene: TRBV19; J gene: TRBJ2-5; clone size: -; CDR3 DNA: TGTGCCAGTAGCCCTGGACTAGCGGTCCGGCCCCAGTACTTC; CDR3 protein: CASSPGLAVRPQYF
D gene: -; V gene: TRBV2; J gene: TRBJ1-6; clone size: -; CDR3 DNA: TGTGCCAGCAGTGACGGAAGGGGCGCCTATAATTCACCCCTCCACTTT; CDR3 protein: CASSDGRGAYNSPLHF
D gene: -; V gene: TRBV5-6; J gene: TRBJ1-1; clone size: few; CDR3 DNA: TGTGCCAGCAGCTTGGATCGGGGGGAGGATGGTGAAGCTTTCTTT; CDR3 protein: CASSLDRGEDGEAFF
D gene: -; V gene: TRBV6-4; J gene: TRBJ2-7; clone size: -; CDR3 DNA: TGTGCCAGCAGTGACTCGGTCCGGGTGCGGGGCGGCTACTCCTACGAGCAGTACTTC; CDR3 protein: CASSDSVRVRGGYSYEQYF
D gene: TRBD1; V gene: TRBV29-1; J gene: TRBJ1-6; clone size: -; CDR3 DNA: TGCAGCGGCCGGACAGGCATGAATTCACCCCTCCACTTT; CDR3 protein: CSGRTGMNSPLHF
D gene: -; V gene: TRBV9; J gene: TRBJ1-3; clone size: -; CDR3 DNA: TGTGCCAGCAGCTCAGAAGGGGGGGGCTCTGGAAACACCATATATTTT; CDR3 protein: CASSSEGGGSGNTIYF
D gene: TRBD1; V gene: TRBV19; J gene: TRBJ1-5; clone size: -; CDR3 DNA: TGTGCCAGTATCGGGACAGGGGGAAGCAATCAGCCCCAGCATTTT; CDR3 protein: CASIGTGGSNQPQHF
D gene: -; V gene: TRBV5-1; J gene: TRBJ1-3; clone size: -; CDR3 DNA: TGCGCCAGCAGCTTAGCAGGAACGTCAGGAAACACCATATATTTT; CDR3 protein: CASSLAGTSGNTIYF
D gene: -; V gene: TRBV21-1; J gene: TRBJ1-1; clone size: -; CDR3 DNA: TGTGCCAGCACGGACCTCCGGGAACGGAAGAACACTGAAGCTTTCTTT; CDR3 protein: CASTDLRERKNTEAFF
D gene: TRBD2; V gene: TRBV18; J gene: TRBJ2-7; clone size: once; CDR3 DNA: TGTGCCAGCTCACCAGGGCGGGGGGCCTACGAGCAGTACTTC; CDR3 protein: CASSPGRGAYEQYF
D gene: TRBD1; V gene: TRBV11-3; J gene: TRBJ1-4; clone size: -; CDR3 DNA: TGTGCCAGCAGCGTAGGCAGGGGGACTAATGAAAAACTGTTTTTT; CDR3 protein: CASSVGRGTNEKLFF
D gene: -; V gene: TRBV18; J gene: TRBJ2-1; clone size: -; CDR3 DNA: TGTGCCAGCTCACCCGTCGTCCGAAGGACAGCTAACAATGAGCAGTTCTTC; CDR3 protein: CASSPVVRRTANNEQFF
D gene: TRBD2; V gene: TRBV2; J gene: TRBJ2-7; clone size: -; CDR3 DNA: TGTGCCAGCCGCTCCGGGGCGGGGGACTCCTACGAGCAGTACTTC; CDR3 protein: CASRSGAGDSYEQYF
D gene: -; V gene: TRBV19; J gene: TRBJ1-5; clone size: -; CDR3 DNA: TGTGCCACCAGGGCCACACGGACCCTCAATCAGCCCCAGCATTTT; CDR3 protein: CATRATRTLNQPQHF
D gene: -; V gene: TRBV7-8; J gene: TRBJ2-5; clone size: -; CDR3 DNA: TGTGCCAGCAGTCAAGGGGGTAGGGTAGCGGGGACCCAGTACTTC; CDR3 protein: CASSQGGRVAGTQYF
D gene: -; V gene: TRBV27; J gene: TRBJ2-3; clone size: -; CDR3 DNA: TGTGCCAGCAGTTTATTGGCGGATGGCACAGATACGCAGTATTTT; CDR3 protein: CASSLLADGTDTQYF
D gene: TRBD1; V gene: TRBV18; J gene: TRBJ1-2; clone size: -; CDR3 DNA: TGTGCCAGCTCACCGATGCCTGCGAGGGACAGCTTCTACACCTTC; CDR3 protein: CASSPMPARDSFYTF
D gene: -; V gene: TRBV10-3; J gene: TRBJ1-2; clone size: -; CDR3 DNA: TGTGCCATCAGTGAGTCTATCGGGAACTATGGCTACACCTTC; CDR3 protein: CAISESIGNYGYTF